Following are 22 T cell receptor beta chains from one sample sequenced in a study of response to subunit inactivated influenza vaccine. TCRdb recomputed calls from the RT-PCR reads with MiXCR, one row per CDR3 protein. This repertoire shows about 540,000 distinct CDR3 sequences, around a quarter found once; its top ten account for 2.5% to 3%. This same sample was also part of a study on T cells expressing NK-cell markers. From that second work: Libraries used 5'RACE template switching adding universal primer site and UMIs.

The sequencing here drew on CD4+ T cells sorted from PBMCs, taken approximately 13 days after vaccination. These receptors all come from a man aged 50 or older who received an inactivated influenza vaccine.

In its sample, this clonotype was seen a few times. The CDR3 is CASSQGEGNTIYF. The CDR3 nucleotides read TGTGCCAGCAGCCAGGGAGAAGGAAACACCATATATTTT. J is TRBJ1-3 and V is TRBV7-9, with D possibly matching TRBD1 (5 bases). CDR3 length: 13 residues. V was cut by 5 bases and J by 4 bases, with 9 bases left in between. Germline-derived CDR1 and CDR2 are SEHNR and FQNEAQ (reference sequence).

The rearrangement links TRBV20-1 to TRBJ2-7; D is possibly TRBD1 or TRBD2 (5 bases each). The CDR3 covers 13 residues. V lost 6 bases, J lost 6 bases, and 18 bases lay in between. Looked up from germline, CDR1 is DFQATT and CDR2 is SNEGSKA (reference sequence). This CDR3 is CSAEPGPTTEQYF. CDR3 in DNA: TGCAGTGCAGAACCGGGACCGACCACCGAGCAGTACTTC.

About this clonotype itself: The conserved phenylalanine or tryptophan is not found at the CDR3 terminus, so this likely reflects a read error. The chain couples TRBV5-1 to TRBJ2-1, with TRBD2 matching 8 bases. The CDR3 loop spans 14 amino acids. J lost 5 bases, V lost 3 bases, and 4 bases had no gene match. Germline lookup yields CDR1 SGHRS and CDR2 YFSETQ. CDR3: CASSSLAGNNEQFL. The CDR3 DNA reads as TGCGCCAGCAGCTCGCTAGCGGGCAACAATGAGCAGTTCTTA.

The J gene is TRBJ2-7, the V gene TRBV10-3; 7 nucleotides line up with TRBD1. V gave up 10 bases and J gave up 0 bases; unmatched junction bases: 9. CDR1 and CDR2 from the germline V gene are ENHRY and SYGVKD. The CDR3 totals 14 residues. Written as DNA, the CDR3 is TGTGCCACAAGCTTCGACAGGGACTCCTACGAGCAGTACTTC. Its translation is CATSFDRDSYEQYF.

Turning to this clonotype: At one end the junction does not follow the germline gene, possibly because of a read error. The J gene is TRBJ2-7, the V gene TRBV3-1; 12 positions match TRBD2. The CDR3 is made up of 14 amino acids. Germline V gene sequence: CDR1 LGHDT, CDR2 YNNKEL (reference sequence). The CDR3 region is CATSETSGGYEQYF. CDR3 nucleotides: TGTGCCACCAGCGAGACTAGCGGGGGCTACGAGCAGTACTTC.

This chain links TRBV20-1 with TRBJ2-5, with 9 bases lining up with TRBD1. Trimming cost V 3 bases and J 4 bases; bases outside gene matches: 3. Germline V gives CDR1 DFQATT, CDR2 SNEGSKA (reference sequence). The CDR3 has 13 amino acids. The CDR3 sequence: CSARDRGPETQYF. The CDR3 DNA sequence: TGCAGTGCTAGGGACAGGGGTCCAGAGACCCAGTACTTC.

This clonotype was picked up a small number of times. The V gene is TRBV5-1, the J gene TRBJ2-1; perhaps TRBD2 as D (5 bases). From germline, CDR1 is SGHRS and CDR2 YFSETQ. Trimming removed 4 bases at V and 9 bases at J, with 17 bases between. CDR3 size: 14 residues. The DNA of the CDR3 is TGCGCCAGCAGCGACCATACTAGTTTTGTTGAGCAGTTCTTC. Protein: CASSDHTSFVEQFF.

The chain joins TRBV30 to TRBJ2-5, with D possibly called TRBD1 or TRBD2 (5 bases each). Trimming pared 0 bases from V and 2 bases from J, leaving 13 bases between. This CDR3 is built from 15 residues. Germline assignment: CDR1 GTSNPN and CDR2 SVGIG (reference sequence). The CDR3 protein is CAWSVRGRIQETQYF. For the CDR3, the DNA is TGTGCCTGGAGTGTAAGGGGACGGATACAAGAGACCCAGTACTTC. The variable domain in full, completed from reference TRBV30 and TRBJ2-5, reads SQTIHQWPATLVQPVGSPLSLECTVEGTSNPNLYWYRQAAGRGLQLLFYSVGIGQISSEVPQNLSASRPQDRQFILSSKKLLLSDSGFYLCAWSVRGRIQETQYFGPGTRLLVL.

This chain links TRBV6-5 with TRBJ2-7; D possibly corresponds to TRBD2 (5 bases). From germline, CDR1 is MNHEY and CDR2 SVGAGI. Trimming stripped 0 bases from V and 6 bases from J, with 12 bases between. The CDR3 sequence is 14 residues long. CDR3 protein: CASSYSSGIVEQYF. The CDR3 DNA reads TGTGCCAGCAGTTACTCATCGGGGATCGTCGAGCAGTACTTC.

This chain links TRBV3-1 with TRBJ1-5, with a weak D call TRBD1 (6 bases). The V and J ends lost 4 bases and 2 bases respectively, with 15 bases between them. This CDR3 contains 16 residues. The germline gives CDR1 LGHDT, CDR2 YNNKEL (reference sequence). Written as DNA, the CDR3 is TGTGCCAGCAGCCTGGGGGACATCCAAGGCAATCAGCCCCAGCATTTT. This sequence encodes CASSLGDIQGNQPQHF.

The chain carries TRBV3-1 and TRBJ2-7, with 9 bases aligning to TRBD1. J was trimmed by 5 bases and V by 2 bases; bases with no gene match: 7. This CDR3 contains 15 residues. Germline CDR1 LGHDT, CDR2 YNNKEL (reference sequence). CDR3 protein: CASSQFDRGGNEQYF. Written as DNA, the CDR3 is TGTGCCAGCAGCCAATTCGACAGGGGGGGCAACGAGCAGTACTTC.

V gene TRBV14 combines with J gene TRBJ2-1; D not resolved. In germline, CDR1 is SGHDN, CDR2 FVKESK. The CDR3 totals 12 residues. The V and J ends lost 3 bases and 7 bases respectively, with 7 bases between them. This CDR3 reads CASSHQYNEQFF. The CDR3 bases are TGTGCCAGCAGCCACCAGTATAATGAGCAGTTCTTC.

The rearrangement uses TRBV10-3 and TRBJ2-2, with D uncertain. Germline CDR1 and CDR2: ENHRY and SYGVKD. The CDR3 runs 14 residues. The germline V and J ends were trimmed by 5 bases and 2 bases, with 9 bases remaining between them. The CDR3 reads CAISKTPNTGELFF. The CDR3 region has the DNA TGTGCCATCAGTAAGACTCCAAACACCGGGGAGCTGTTTTTT.

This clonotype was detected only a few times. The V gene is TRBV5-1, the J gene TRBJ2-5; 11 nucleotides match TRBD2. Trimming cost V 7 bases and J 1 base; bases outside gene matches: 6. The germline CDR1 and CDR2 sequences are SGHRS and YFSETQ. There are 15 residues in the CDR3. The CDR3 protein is CASRPSGGSQETQYF. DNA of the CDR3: TGCGCCAGCCGCCCTAGCGGGGGGTCCCAAGAGACCCAGTACTTC.

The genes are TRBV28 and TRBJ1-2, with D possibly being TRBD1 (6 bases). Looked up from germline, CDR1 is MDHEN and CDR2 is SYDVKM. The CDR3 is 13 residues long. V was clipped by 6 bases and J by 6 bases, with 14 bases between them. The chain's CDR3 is CASSRGQRDGYTF. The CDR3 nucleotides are TGTGCCAGCAGCCGAGGACAGCGCGATGGCTACACCTTC.

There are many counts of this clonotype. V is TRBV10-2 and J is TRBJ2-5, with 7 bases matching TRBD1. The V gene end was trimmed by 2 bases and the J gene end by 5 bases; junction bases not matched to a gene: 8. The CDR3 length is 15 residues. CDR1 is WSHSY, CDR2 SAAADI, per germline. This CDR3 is CASSEVGGATETQYF. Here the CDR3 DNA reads TGCGCCAGCAGTGAGGTAGGGGGCGCAACGGAGACCCAGTACTTC.

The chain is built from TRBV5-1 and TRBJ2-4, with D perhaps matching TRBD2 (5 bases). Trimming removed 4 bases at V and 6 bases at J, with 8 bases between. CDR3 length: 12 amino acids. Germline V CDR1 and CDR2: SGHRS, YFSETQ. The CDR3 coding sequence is TGCGCCAGCAGCCTAGAGGGAAACATTCAGTACTTC. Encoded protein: CASSLEGNIQYF. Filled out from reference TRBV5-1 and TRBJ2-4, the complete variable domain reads KAGVTQTPRYLIKTRGQQVTLSCSPISGHRSVSWYQQTPGQGLQFLFEYFSETQRNKGNFPGRFSGRQFSNSRSEMNVSTLELGDSALYLCASSLEGNIQYFGAGTRLSVL.

The CDR3 is CASSEGPIPLHF. CDR3 sequence (DNA): TGTGCCAGCAGTGAAGGCCCCATTCCCCTCCACTTT. The rearrangement joins TRBV2 to TRBJ1-6; D is unresolved. V was trimmed by 1 base and J by 13 bases, leaving 8 bases between them. Germline assignment: CDR1 SNHLY and CDR2 FYNNEI. The CDR3 covers 12 residues.

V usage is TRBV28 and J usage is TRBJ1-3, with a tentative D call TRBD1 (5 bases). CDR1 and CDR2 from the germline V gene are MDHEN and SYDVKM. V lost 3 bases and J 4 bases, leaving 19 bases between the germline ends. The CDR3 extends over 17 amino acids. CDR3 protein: CASSLMGQGASGNTIYF. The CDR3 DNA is TGTGCCAGCAGTTTGATGGGGCAGGGAGCTTCAGGAAACACCATATATTTT.

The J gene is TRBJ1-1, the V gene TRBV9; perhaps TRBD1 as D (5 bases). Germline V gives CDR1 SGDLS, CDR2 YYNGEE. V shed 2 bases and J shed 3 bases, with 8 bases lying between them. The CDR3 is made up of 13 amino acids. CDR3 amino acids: CASSVDIYTEAFF. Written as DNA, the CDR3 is TGTGCCAGCAGCGTGGACATCTACACTGAAGCTTTCTTT. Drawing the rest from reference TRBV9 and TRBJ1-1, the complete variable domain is DSGVTQTPKHLITATGQRVTLRCSPRSGDLSVYWYQQSLDQGLQFLIQYYNGEERAKGNILERFSAQQFPDLHSELNLSSLELGDSALYFCASSVDIYTEAFFGQGTRLTVV.

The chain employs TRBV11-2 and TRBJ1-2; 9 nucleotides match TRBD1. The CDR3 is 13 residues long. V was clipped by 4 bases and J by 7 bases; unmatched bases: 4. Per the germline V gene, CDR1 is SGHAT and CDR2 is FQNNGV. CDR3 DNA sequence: TGTGCCAGCAGCTCACAGGGGGCCGGTGGCTACACCTTC. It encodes CASSSQGAGGYTF.

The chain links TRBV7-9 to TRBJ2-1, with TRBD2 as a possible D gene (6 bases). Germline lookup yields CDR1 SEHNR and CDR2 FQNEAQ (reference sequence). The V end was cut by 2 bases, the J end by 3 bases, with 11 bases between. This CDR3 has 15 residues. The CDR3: CASSLPAGRYNEQFF. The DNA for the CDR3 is TGTGCCAGCAGCTTACCCGCGGGGCGCTACAATGAGCAGTTCTTC. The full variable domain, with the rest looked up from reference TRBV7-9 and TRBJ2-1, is DTGVSQNPRHKITKRGQNVTFRCDPISEHNRLYWYRQTLGQGPEFLTYFQNEAQLEKSRLLSDRFSAERPKGSFSTLEIQRTEQGDSAMYLCASSLPAGRYNEQFFGPGTRLTVL.